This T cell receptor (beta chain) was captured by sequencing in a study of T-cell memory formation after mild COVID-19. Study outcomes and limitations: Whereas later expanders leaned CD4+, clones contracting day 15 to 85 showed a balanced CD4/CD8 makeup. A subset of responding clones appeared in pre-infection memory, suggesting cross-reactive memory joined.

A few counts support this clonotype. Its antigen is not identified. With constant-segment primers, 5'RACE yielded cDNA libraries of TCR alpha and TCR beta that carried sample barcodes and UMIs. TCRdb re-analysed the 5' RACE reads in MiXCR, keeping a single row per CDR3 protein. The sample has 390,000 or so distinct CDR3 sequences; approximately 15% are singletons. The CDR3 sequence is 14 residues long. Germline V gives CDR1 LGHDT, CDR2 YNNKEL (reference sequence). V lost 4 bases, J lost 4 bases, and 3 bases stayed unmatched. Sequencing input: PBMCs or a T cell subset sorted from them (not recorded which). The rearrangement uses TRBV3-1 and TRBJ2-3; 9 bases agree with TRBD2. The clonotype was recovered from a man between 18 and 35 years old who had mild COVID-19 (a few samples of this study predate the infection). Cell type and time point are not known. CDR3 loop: CASSLAGDADTQYF. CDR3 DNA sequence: TGTGCCAGCAGCCTAGCGGGGGACGCAGATACGCAGTATTTT.